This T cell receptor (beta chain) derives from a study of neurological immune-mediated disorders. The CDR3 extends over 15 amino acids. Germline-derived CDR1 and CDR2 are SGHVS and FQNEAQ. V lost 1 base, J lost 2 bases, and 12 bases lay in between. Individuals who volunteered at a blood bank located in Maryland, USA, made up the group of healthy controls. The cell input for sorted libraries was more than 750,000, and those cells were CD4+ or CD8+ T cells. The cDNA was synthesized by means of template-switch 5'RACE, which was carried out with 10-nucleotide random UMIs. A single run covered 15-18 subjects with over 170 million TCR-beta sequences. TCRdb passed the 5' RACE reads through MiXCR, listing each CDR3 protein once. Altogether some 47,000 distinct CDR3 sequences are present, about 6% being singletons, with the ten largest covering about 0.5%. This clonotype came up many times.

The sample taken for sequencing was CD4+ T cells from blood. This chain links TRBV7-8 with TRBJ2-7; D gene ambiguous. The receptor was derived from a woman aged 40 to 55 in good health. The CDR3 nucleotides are TGTGCCAGCAGCTTAGAAGGATTACGACCCTACGAGCAGTACTTC. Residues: CASSLEGLRPYEQYF.